This is a list of T cell receptor beta chains from one sample in a study of OX40 agonist ivuxolimab in advanced cancers. Assay used: immunoSEQ multiplex PCR; TCRdb lists only in-frame clones, some missing. Of 55,000 to 85,000 clones in the sample, 70% to 90% are singletons; the top ten hold about 1.3%. Sequenced material: CD4+ or CD8+ T cells sorted from blood, taken in a trial of the OX40 agonist ivuxolimab. The source is an adult with an advanced solid tumor such as melanoma, head and neck, liver or kidney cancer. The CDR3 runs from the conserved cysteine through the conserved F or W. A D gene is named only where the DNA matches it firmly. Clone size is shown for a subset of rows, as once, few, many or a class of expanded clone.

clone_size | j_call | v_call | d_call | cdr3_nt | cdr3_aa
NA | TRBJ2-5 | TRBV13 | TRBD1 | TGTGCCAGCAGCTCCCGTGGGACAGGGGTAGAGACCCAGTACTTC | CASSSRGTGVETQYF
NA | TRBJ2-1 | TRBV6-6 | TRBD1 | TGTGCCAGCAGTTACTCGCGGACAGGTCAGGGCGGTGAGCAGTTCTTC | CASSYSRTGQGGEQFF
NA | TRBJ2-5 | TRBV15 | TRBD2 | TGTGCCAAGACGACTAGCGGAGAGACCCAGTACTTC | CAKTTSGETQYF
NA | TRBJ2-1 | TRBV7-2 | TRBD2 | TGTGCCAGCAGCGGGACTAGCGGGGCCCGGCATGAGCAGTTCTTC | CASSGTSGARHEQFF
NA | TRBJ2-1 | TRBV9 | TRBD1 | TGTGCCAGCAGCGTAGACGGACAGGGTTTGTACAATGAGCAGTTCTTC | CASSVDGQGLYNEQFF
once | TRBJ1-2 | TRBV28 | NA | TGTGCCAGCAGTTTTGATGGAGTGGGCGCCGGTGGCTACACCTTC | CASSFDGVGAGGYTF
NA | TRBJ2-3 | TRBV10-1 | NA | TGCGCCAGCAGTGAGAGGAAGGGGCTGACAGATACGCAGTATTTT | CASSERKGLTDTQYF
NA | TRBJ2-1 | TRBV7-8 | NA | TGTGCCAGCAGCTTAGCCCTCCCTAGTTATGAGCAGTTCTTC | CASSLALPSYEQFF
NA | TRBJ2-7 | TRBV5-4 | TRBD2 | TGTGCCAGCAGCTCACCTAGCGGGAACTACGAGCAGTACTTC | CASSSPSGNYEQYF
NA | TRBJ1-1 | TRBV11-2 | TRBD1 | TGTGCCAGCAGCTCAGTGGACAGGCGGAACACTGAAGCTTTCTTT | CASSSVDRRNTEAFF
NA | TRBJ1-5 | TRBV6-6 | TRBD1 | TGTGCCAGCAGAGACAGGGGAGATCAGCCCCAGCATTTT | CASRDRGDQPQHF
NA | TRBJ2-2 | TRBV7-3 | TRBD2 | TGTGCCAGCAGCTCTTCTTCGACTAGCTGGAACACCGGGGAGCTGTTTTTT | CASSSSSTSWNTGELFF
NA | TRBJ2-5 | TRBV18 | NA | TGTGCCAGCTCACCACCGTCGCAACAAGAGACCCAGTACTTC | CASSPPSQQETQYF
few | TRBJ2-5 | TRBV6-1 | TRBD1 | TGTGCCAGCAACAGGGGTTGGGAGACCCAGTACTTC | CASNRGWETQYF
NA | TRBJ2-7 | TRBV5-5 | NA | TGTGCCAGCAGCTTGTCGGCAGGTTCCTCCTACGAGCAGTACTTC | CASSLSAGSSYEQYF
NA | TRBJ2-7 | TRBV27 | TRBD2 | TGTGCCAGCAGTCCCGGGTGGGGGGGGGCCTACGAGCAGTACTTC | CASSPGWGGAYEQYF
NA | TRBJ2-2 | TRBV6-5 | NA | TGTGCCAGCAGTTACGCCGGACGTAACACCGGGGAGCTGTTTTTT | CASSYAGRNTGELFF
few | TRBJ2-5 | TRBV7-2 | TRBD2 | TGTGCCAGCAACTTAGGACTAGCGGGGGAGACCCAGTACTTC | CASNLGLAGETQYF
NA | TRBJ2-5 | TRBV6-1 | TRBD1 | TGTGCCAGCAGGTCCGGGACAGGGGAAGAGACCCAGTACTTC | CASRSGTGEETQYF
NA | TRBJ1-2 | TRBV29-1 | TRBD1 | TGCAGCGGCTGGGACAGGTCTAACTATGGCTACACCTTC | CSGWDRSNYGYTF
NA | TRBJ1-4 | TRBV25-1 | NA | TGTGCCAGCAAGAGAGGAGCTAATGAAAAACTGTTTTTT | CASKRGANEKLFF
NA | TRBJ1-6 | TRBV30 | NA | TGTGCCTGGGACGACAGGAGGAATTCACCCCTCCACTTT | CAWDDRRNSPLHF
NA | TRBJ1-2 | TRBV5-1 | NA | TGCGCCAGCAGCTCATCAGGGGCGGAGGGCTACACCTTC | CASSSSGAEGYTF
NA | TRBJ2-1 | TRBV5-1 | NA | TGCGCCACCTCGAAGGAGTTCAACAATGAGCAGTTCTTC | CATSKEFNNEQFF
NA | TRBJ1-1 | TRBV29-1 | NA | TGCAGCGTTGCCAGAGACAGGTCGTTT | CSVARDRSF
NA | TRBJ1-6 | TRBV7-3 | NA | TGTGCCAGCAGCGAGGGACACATCTATAATTCACCCCTCCACTTT | CASSEGHIYNSPLHF
few | TRBJ2-7 | TRBV30 | NA | TGTGCCTGGAGTGTAAACAGATACGAGCAGTACTTC | CAWSVNRYEQYF
NA | TRBJ1-1 | TRBV18 | NA | TGTGCCAGCTCACCTGGACTGAACACTGAAGCTTTCTTT | CASSPGLNTEAFF
NA | TRBJ1-2 | TRBV30 | NA | TGTGCCTGGAGGGAACTAGGAGCCTACACCTTC | CAWRELGAYTF